Listed below are T cell receptor beta chains from one sample, sequenced in a study of blood T cells in healthy people across ages. One entry per CDR3 protein, called by TCRdb with MiXCR from the 5' RACE reads. The sample lists roughly 1,300,000 distinct CDR3 sequences; 45% to 70% were seen once. Source material: blood. The receptors were gathered from a man between 18 and 29 years old in good health. The CDR3 runs from the conserved cysteine through the conserved F or W. D genes are given only for firm matches. Rows give clone size only sometimes, using once, few, many, or a class for an expanded clone.

d_call,clone_size,cdr3_length,j_call,v_call,cdr3_nt,cdr3_aa
.,.,14,TRBJ2-2,TRBV28,TGTGCCAGCAGTTCAAGCCCTATTGCCGGGGAGCTGTTTTTT,CASSSSPIAGELFF
.,.,14,TRBJ2-2,TRBV6-5,TGTGCCAGCAGGACGCCAGGAGAGACCGGGGAGCTGTTTTTT,CASRTPGETGELFF
.,.,15,TRBJ2-1,TRBV20-1,TGCAGTGCACCAGACGCCCCGGGCTCCTACAATGAGCAGTTCTTC,CSAPDAPGSYNEQFF
.,.,11,TRBJ2-3,TRBV6-2/TRBV6-3,TGTGCCAGCAGTTACGACTTGGCGCAGTATTTT,CASSYDLAQYF
.,.,16,TRBJ1-4,TRBV20-1,TGCAGTGCTAGAGACGTCATATCTGCAACTAATGAAAAACTGTTTTTT,CSARDVISATNEKLFF
.,.,19,TRBJ2-6,TRBV12-3/TRBV12-4,TGTGCCAGCAAACTATCCTGGTCAATCTGGCTCTCTGGGGCCAACGTCCTGACTTTC,CASKLSWSIWLSGANVLTF
.,.,16,TRBJ2-2,TRBV5-1,TGCGCCAGCAGCTTGTCGGGAGACCGTAGCACCGGGGAGCTGTTTTTT,CASSLSGDRSTGELFF
TRBD1,.,17,TRBJ2-1,TRBV20-1,TGCAGTGCTAGGGACAGGACAGGGGGCTTTCACTACAATGAGCAGTTCTTC,CSARDRTGGFHYNEQFF
.,.,15,TRBJ2-5,TRBV7-6,TGTGCCAGCAGCCCACGGACAGCAGAAAAAGAGACCCAGTACTTC,CASSPRTAEKETQYF
.,.,18,TRBJ2-7,TRBV28,TGTGCCAGCCAGCCCCTCGGCAGGTCCACTAGGAGCTCCTACGAGCAGTACTTC,CASQPLGRSTRSSYEQYF
TRBD2,.,15,TRBJ2-7,TRBV5-6,TGTGCCAGCAGCATCGGACTAGCGGGTTTATACGAGCAGTACTTC,CASSIGLAGLYEQYF
.,.,13,TRBJ2-7,TRBV27,TGTGCCAGCAGTGTGGAACGCTCCTACGAGCAGTACTTC,CASSVERSYEQYF
TRBD2,.,16,TRBJ2-1,TRBV6-1,TGTGCCAGCAGCCACCCTAGCGGGAGGGCCTTAGGTGTTCAGTTCTTC,CASSHPSGRALGVQFF
TRBD1,.,14,TRBJ2-1,TRBV7-9,TGTGCCGGGGGATTCCGGGACAGGGTCGGTGAGCAGTTCTTC,CAGGFRDRVGEQFF
TRBD1,.,16,TRBJ1-4,TRBV7-2,TGTGCCAGCAGCTTCGGACAGGGAGGGACTAATGAAAAACTGTTTTTT,CASSFGQGGTNEKLFF
.,once,14,TRBJ2-1,TRBV10-3,TGTGCCATCAGTGATACCGCCGAATACAATGAGCAGTTCTTC,CAISDTAEYNEQFF
.,.,13,TRBJ1-2,TRBV20-1,TGCAGTGCTTCCCCAGGGTACGGCTATGGCTACACCTTC,CSASPGYGYGYTF
.,.,14,TRBJ2-5,TRBV4-2,TGTGCCAGCAGCCAAGAAGAGAGGCTTGATGAGCAGTACTTC,CASSQEERLDEQYF
.,.,12,TRBJ1-1,TRBV6-6,TGTGCCAGCAGTCCCCAGGGTGGTGAAGCTTTCTTT,CASSPQGGEAFF
TRBD1,.,15,TRBJ2-7,TRBV7-2,TGTGCCAGCAGCTTGACCAGACAGGGGCTGGGAGAGCAGTACTTC,CASSLTRQGLGEQYF
.,.,14,TRBJ2-5,TRBV6-5,TGTGCCAGCAGTTACTCGAGCAACCAAGAGACCCAGTACTTC,CASSYSSNQETQYF
.,few,17,TRBJ2-7,TRBV25-1,TGTGCCAGCAGTGAAGGGGGTCGGGGCCCTAGCTCCTACGAGCAGTACTTC,CASSEGGRGPSSYEQYF
.,.,18,TRBJ2-3,TRBV20-1,TGCAGTGCTACGGGCCCCGATTGGCGGGCGGGTTCCACAGATACGCAGTATTTT,CSATGPDWRAGSTDTQYF
.,few,12,TRBJ2-7,TRBV10-3,TGTGCCATCAGTGAGTCGGATTACGAGCAGTACTTC,CAISESDYEQYF
.,.,17,TRBJ1-4,TRBV5-1,TGCGCCAGCAGCTCGAACCCTCAACAGGAAACGCCAGAAAAACTGTTTTTT,CASSSNPQQETPEKLFF
.,few,13,TRBJ1-2,TRBV10-3,TGTGCCATCAGTGAAGACAGCGTCTATGGCTACACCTTC,CAISEDSVYGYTF
.,.,14,TRBJ2-5,TRBV4-2,TGTGCCAGCAGCGCGAACGGGGCCCAAGAGACCCAGTACTTC,CASSANGAQETQYF
.,.,16,TRBJ2-7,TRBV20-1,TGCAGTGCCGTTCCGGGTGTCGGGAGTGACTTCCACGAGCAGTACTTC,CSAVPGVGSDFHEQYF
.,few,13,TRBJ1-1,TRBV28,TGTGCCAGCCGCGGGGACGGGAACACTGAAGCTTTCTTT,CASRGDGNTEAFF
.,.,18,TRBJ2-6,TRBV7-9,TGTGCCAGCAGCTTCAAGGGTGTAGGTTCATCCGGGGCCAACGTCCTGACTTTC,CASSFKGVGSSGANVLTF
.,.,14,TRBJ1-2,TRBV27,TGTGCCAGCAGTTACCGGGACGGGGTTACGGGCTACACCTTC,CASSYRDGVTGYTF
.,.,20,TRBJ2-4,TRBV27,TGTGCCAGCAGACACCAACCGGGACGCCCAACCTCATTCTTACCAAACATTCAGTACTTC,CASRHQPGRPTSFLPNIQYF
.,.,15,TRBJ2-1,TRBV5-1,TGCGCCAGCAGCTCGCACACCGATTCCAAAGATGAGCAGTTCTTC,CASSSHTDSKDEQFF
.,.,13,TRBJ1-2,TRBV20-1,TGCAGTGCTAGAGATCCAGGGTCCTCTGGCTACACCTTC,CSARDPGSSGYTF
.,few,14,TRBJ2-7,TRBV4-1,TGCGCCAGCAGCCAAAACAAGGCGGTGGGCGAGCAGTACTTC,CASSQNKAVGEQYF
TRBD2,.,14,TRBJ2-7,TRBV28,TGTGCCAGCAGCCTCTGGGGGGGTCGCTACGAGCAGTACTTC,CASSLWGGRYEQYF
.,few,14,TRBJ2-7,TRBV29-1,TGCAGCGTTGCGTCCAGGTCCTTCTCCTACGAGCAGTACTTC,CSVASRSFSYEQYF
TRBD2,few,14,TRBJ2-5,TRBV6-5,TGTGCCAGCAGTTACTCGGGGGGGTCAGAGACCCAGTACTTC,CASSYSGGSETQYF
TRBD2,few,17,TRBJ2-7,TRBV4-1,TGCGCCAGCAGCCAAGAAGTGCCGGGAGGCTTTCAGGACGAGCAGTACTTC,CASSQEVPGGFQDEQYF
.,.,15,TRBJ2-7,TRBV29-1,TGCAGCGTAAATGGGGGCGAGGGGCTACGGTACGAGCAGTACTTC,CSVNGGEGLRYEQYF
TRBD1,.,15,TRBJ2-7,TRBV27,TGTGCCAGCAGTACTACCGGGACAGCTCCCTACGAGCAGTACTTC,CASSTTGTAPYEQYF
TRBD2,.,17,TRBJ2-1,TRBV4-2,TGTGCCAGCAGCCAAGGTATACGGCGGGGGGAAAACAATGAGCAGTTCTTC,CASSQGIRRGENNEQFF
.,few,14,TRBJ2-1,TRBV29-1,TGCAGCGTTTCCCTAGCAGGGGCCTACAATGAGCAGTTCTTC,CSVSLAGAYNEQFF
.,.,14,TRBJ1-1,TRBV29-1,TGCAGCGTGCAAGGGCTCAGGGGTGAATCTGAAGCTTTCTTT,CSVQGLRGESEAFF
.,.,12,TRBJ2-1,TRBV10-3,TGTGCCATCAGTGAGGCTAGCAATGAGCAGTTCTTC,CAISEASNEQFF
TRBD2,few,11,TRBJ2-7,TRBV2,TGTGCCAGGGGGGGGGACTACGAGCAGTACTTC,CARGGDYEQYF
TRBD2,.,14,TRBJ2-3,TRBV4-2,TGTGCCAGCAGCCAGGGGAGGGATCCAGATACGCAGTATTTT,CASSQGRDPDTQYF
.,.,16,TRBJ1-5,TRBV7-2,TGTGCCAGCAGCTCGAGCCCGGGACCTAGCAATCAGCCCCAGCATTTT,CASSSSPGPSNQPQHF
TRBD2,.,17,TRBJ2-7,TRBV5-4,TGTGCCAGCAGCCCTGGGGAGTCGGCGGGAGGGATGTACGAGCAGTACTTC,CASSPGESAGGMYEQYF
TRBD2,.,15,TRBJ2-1,TRBV15,TGTGCCACCAGCAGCGACGAGCGGGATTACAATGAGCAGTTCTTC,CATSSDERDYNEQFF
TRBD1,.,17,TRBJ2-1,TRBV4-3,TGCGCCAGCAGCCAAGGTCCGGGCCGGGACAGGGCCAGTGAGCAGTTCTTC,CASSQGPGRDRASEQFF
.,.,17,TRBJ2-6,TRBV5-1,TGCGCCAGCAGCTTGAGTACGGGGAAGTCTGGGGCCAACGTCCTGACTTTC,CASSLSTGKSGANVLTF
TRBD2,.,14,TRBJ2-1,TRBV7-9,TGTGCCAGCACCAGAGCGGGGACCTACAATGAGCAGTTCTTC,CASTRAGTYNEQFF
.,.,14,TRBJ1-2,TRBV29-1,TGCAGCGTTGACGAGCCGGACATCAACTATGGCTACACCTTC,CSVDEPDINYGYTF
.,few,14,TRBJ2-7,TRBV7-2,TGTGCCAGCAGCTCCGACATGCCCTCCTACGAGCAGTACTTC,CASSSDMPSYEQYF